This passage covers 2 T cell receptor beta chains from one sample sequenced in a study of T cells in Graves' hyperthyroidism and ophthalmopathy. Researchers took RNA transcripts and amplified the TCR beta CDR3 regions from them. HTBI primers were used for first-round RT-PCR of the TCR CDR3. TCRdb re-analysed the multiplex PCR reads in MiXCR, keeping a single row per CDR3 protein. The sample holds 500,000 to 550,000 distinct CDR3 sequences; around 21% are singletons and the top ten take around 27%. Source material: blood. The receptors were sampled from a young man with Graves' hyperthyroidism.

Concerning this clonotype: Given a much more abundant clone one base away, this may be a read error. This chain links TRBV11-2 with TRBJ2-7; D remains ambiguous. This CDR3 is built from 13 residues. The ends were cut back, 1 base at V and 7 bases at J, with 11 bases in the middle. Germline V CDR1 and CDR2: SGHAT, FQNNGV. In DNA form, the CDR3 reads TGTGCCAGCAGCTTAGGTCAGTGGTGGGAGCAGTACTTC. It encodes CASSLGQWWEQYF.

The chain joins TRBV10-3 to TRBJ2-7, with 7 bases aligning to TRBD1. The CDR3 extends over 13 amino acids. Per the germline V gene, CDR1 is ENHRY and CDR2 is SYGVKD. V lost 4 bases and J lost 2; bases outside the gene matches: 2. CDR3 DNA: TGTGCCATCAGTGGACAGGGAACCTACGAGCAGTACTTC. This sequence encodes CAISGQGTYEQYF.